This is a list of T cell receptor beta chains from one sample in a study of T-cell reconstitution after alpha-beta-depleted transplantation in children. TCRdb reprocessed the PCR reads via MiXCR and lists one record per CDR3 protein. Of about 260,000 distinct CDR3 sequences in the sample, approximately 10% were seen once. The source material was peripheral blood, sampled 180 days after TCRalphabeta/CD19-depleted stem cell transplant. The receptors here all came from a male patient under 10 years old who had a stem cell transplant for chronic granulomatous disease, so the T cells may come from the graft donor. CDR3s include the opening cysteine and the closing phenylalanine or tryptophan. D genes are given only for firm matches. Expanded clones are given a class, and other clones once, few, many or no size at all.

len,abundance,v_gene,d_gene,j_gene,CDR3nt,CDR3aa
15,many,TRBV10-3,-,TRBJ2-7,TGTGCCATCAGTGCGGCGGGGCGAGGGGCCCACGAGCAGTACTTC,CAISAAGRGAHEQYF
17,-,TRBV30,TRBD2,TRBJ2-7,TGTGCCTGGAGTGTCGGGCAGGCGGCGGGAGCAACCTACGAGCAGTACTTC,CAWSVGQAAGATYEQYF
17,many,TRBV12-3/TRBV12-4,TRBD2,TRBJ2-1,TGTGCCAGCAGCAGAGACCTAGCGGGAGGATCCTACAATGAGCAGTTCTTC,CASSRDLAGGSYNEQFF
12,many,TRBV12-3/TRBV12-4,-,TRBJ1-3,TGTGCCAGCAGTAAACAGGTGAACACCATATATTTT,CASSKQVNTIYF
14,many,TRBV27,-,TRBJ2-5,TGTGCCAGCGCTGTGAGCAGGGTTTTGGAGACCCAGTACTTC,CASAVSRVLETQYF
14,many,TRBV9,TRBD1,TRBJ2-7,TGTGCCAGCAGCGTATTCTCAGGGGGCGGTGAGCAGTACTTC,CASSVFSGGGEQYF
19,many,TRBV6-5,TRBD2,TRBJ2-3,TGTGCCAGCAGTTACTCCAAATCTAGCGGGGGGGAACACACAGATACGCAGTATTTT,CASSYSKSSGGEHTDTQYF
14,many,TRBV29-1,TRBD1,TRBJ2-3,TGCAGCGTTCTGGACAGGGGGCACACAGATACGCAGTATTTT,CSVLDRGHTDTQYF
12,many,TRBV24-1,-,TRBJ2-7,TGTGCCACCAGTGATTTGGGGGACGAGCAGTACTTC,CATSDLGDEQYF
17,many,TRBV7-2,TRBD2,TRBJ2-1,TGTGCCAGCAGCCCTGAGACTAGCGGGAGTACCTACAATGAGCAGTTCTTC,CASSPETSGSTYNEQFF
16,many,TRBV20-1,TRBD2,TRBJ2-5,TGCAGTGCTAGCTATCCGACAGCGGGGGCCCAAGAGACCCAGTACTTC,CSASYPTAGAQETQYF
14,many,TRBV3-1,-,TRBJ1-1,TGTGCCAGCAGCCAAGGACGCGGCGTTACTGAAGCTTTCTTT,CASSQGRGVTEAFF
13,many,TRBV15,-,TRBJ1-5,TGTGCCACCAGCGTCCCGGGAACAGGCCCACAGCATTTT,CATSVPGTGPQHF